The clone carrying this T cell receptor (beta chain) was seen many times. No antigen is known for it. This specimen comes from a study of blood T cells in healthy people across ages. Germline V gives CDR1 SQVTM, CDR2 ANQGSEA. The V gene lost 7 bases and the J gene lost 0 bases, with 13 bases spanning the gap. CDR3 length equals 14 residues. Primed by a sample-barcoded 5' primer and a J-beta primer mix, a second PCR proceeded for 7 to 11 cycles. Each CDR3 protein gets one entry after TCRdb re-called the 5' RACE reads with MiXCR. The sample includes about 670,000 distinct CDR3 sequences, about 50% of them seen just once. Study observations and caveats: Both naive CD4+ cell counts and diversity were greater in long-lived donors than in aged donors. It was held that diversity estimates obtained from one million T cells represented underestimates.

The receptor was derived from a woman older than 75 in good health. What was sequenced was blood. The genes are TRBV29-1 and TRBJ2-1; D possibly corresponds to TRBD2 (7 bases). For the CDR3, the DNA is TGCAGCGGGAGGGGGGGGAGCTCCTACAATGAGCAGTTCTTC. Amino acid sequence: CSGRGGSSYNEQFF.